This entry lists 20 T cell receptor beta chains sequenced from one sample in a study of T cell clonality in common variable immunodeficiency. What these receptors recognize is not known. Study-wide points: Fewer deletions and N-nucleotide insertions were reportedly seen in common variable immunodeficiency TCR beta sequences.

Profiled with immunoSEQ multiplex PCR; TCRdb holds only in-frame clones, not every one. This sample has about 28,000 clones, each found more than once. Sequencing was done on a sample of peripheral blood mononuclear cells. These receptors all stem from a human donor with common variable immunodeficiency.

This clone was detected a few times. The CDR3 end lies 3 residues beyond the end of the read and is filled in from the germline J gene. The chain couples TRBV7-3 to TRBJ1-4; D is ambiguous. In germline, CDR1 is SGHTA, CDR2 FQGTGA. Trimming left V 4 bases short and J 7 bases short, with 10 bases between. This CDR3 has 13 residues. The DNA read from the CDR3 is TGTGCCAGCAGCTCAGGCCGAGGTGAAAAA. Translation: CASSSGRGEK. From start to end, the CDR3 is CASSSGRGEKLFF. The variable domain in full, completed from reference TRBV7-3 and TRBJ1-4, reads GAGVSQTPSNKVTEKGKYVELRCDPISGHTALYWYRQSLGQGPEFLIYFQGTGAADDSGLPNDRFFAVRPEGSVSTLKIQRTERGDSAVYLCASSSGRGEKLFFGSGTQLSVL.

In its sample, this clone was seen many times. The read halts 3 residues ahead of the CDR3 end, with the missing end drawn from the germline J gene. The gene calls are TRBV29-1 and TRBJ2-7; no reliable D call. The V end was cut by 1 base, the J end by 3 bases, with 10 bases between. This CDR3 comprises 13 residues. Germline V gene data show CDR1 as SQVTM and CDR2 as ANQGSEA. The CDR3 DNA, read in part, is TGCAGCGTTGAAGTGGCCAGAGACTACGAG. Protein: CSVEVARDYE. The entire CDR3 sequence reads CSVEVARDYEQYF.

A few counts support this clone. The CDR3 end lies 3 residues beyond the end of the read and is filled in from the germline J gene. J is TRBJ1-6 and V is TRBV2; the D gene is possibly TRBD1 (5 bases). The V gene's germline CDR1 is SNHLY and CDR2 FYNNEI. With 8 bases removed from V and 3 bases from J, the gap between germline ends came to 23 bases. There are 18 residues in the CDR3. The CDR3 sequence: CASQGAHFSSHYNSPLHF. Incomplete CDR3 DNA: TGTGCCAGCCAGGGAGCCCATTTTTCGTCCCACTATAATTCACCC.

This clone was picked up many times. The CDR3 goes on 3 residues after the read ends, and that part is filled in from the germline J gene. This chain links TRBV20-1 with TRBJ2-5; 9 nucleotides line up with TRBD1. Germline V gene lookup returns CDR1 DFQATT and CDR2 SNEGSKA (reference sequence). CDR3 length: 14 amino acids. The V segment lost 2 bases and the J segment 4 bases; nucleotides outside the gene matches: 5. CDR3 DNA (partial): TGCAGTGCTAGACTACAGGGGGCAGGAGAGACC. Translation gives CSARLQGAGET. The CDR3 reads in full as CSARLQGAGETQYF.

The sample holds a few counts of this clone. The CDR3 loop reads CASSPSGIGGELFF. The CDR3 DNA, read in part, is TGTGCCAGCTCACCCTCGGGGATCGGCGGGGAG. The J gene is TRBJ2-2, the V gene TRBV18; tentative D call: TRBD2 (5 bases). The CDR3 end lies 3 residues beyond the end of the read and is filled in from the germline J gene. The CDR3 is 14 residues long. Germline values: CDR1 KGHSH, CDR2 LQKENI. Trimming took off 3 bases at V and 7 bases at J, with 12 bases between the two ends.

In the case of this clone: The observed sequence ends 3 residues before the CDR3 terminus, with the missing tail filled in from the germline J gene. This chain connects TRBV19 to TRBJ2-3; the D is unclear. V was shortened by 5 bases and J by 2 bases, with 14 bases between the two germline ends. CDR3 length: 15 residues. Germline CDR1 reads LNHDA; CDR2 reads SQIVND (reference sequence). The sequenced part of the CDR3 DNA is TGTGCCAGTAGTCCCCAGCAGGCTCTCACAGATACG. The encoded protein is CASSPQQALTDT. The full CDR3 sequence reads CASSPQQALTDTQYF.

This clone has ten or more counts. The CDR3 goes on 3 residues after the read ends, and that part is filled in from the germline J gene. The rearrangement joins TRBV5-1 to TRBJ1-6, with 12 bases aligning to TRBD1. CDR3 length: 13 amino acids. Germline V lookup: CDR1 SGHRS, CDR2 YFSETQ. The part of the CDR3 DNA that was read is TGCGCCAGCGGGGACAGGGGGCAAGGGCCC. Residues: CASGDRGQGP. The entire CDR3 protein is CASGDRGQGPLHF.

This clone was found many times. Read data end 3 residues before the CDR3 end; the end is taken from the germline J gene. V gene TRBV6-2 or TRBV6-3 combines with J gene TRBJ1-4, with TRBD1 identical over 9 bases. With V trimmed by 7 bases and J by 8 bases, 5 bases remained unmatched. The CDR3 is made up of 13 amino acids. The germline V gene has CDR1 MNHEY and CDR2 SVGEGT. Incomplete CDR3 DNA: TGTGCCAGCAAACAGGGGGCGTCGGAAAAA. This gives the protein CASKQGASEK. The full CDR3 protein reads CASKQGASEKLFF.

The sample holds a few counts of this clone. The read is 3 residues too short to cover the CDR3 end, so that end is filled in from the germline J gene. At the DNA level, this CDR3 is encoded by other sequences in the same sample as well. This sequence joins TRBV6-2 or TRBV6-3 and TRBJ2-1, with 7 nucleotides matching TRBD1. This CDR3 is 15 amino acids long. CDR1 is MNHEY and CDR2 is SVGEGT in the germline V gene. V was clipped by 7 bases and J by 4 bases; unmatched bases: 10. The CDR3 DNA, read in part, is TGTGCCAGCACCCCTAGACAGGGATCATACAATGAG. It is translated as CASTPRQGSYNE. The full-length CDR3 reads as CASTPRQGSYNEQFF.

Of note for this clone: The CDR3 extends 3 residues past the end of the read, so its final part is completed from the germline J gene. The J gene is TRBJ2-7, the V gene TRBV5-1; 8 bases are shared with TRBD1. The CDR3 has 14 amino acids. Germline V gene data show CDR1 as SGHRS and CDR2 as YFSETQ. The trim removed 3 bases at V and 6 bases at J, leaving 8 bases unmatched. The CDR3 DNA, read in part, is TGCGCCAGCAGCTACTGGACAGGGACGGGCGAG. Encoded protein: CASSYWTGTGE. The CDR3 in its entirety is CASSYWTGTGEQYF.

Turning to this clone: The CDR3 is cut off 3 residues early in the read; its end comes from the germline J gene. The chain has TRBV30 and TRBJ2-3, with TRBD1 identical over 8 bases. Germline CDR1 and CDR2: GTSNPN and SVGIG (reference sequence). The CDR3 runs 15 residues. Trimming took 5 bases from V and 4 from J; bases not matched to a gene: 11. CDR3 loop: CAWRSPGQGADTQYF. The sequenced CDR3 bases are TGTGCCTGGCGAAGCCCTGGACAGGGAGCAGATACG.

A remark on this clone: Read coverage stops 3 residues before the CDR3 terminus; the germline J gene supplies the remainder. This sequence joins TRBV7-6 and TRBJ2-1; 8 nucleotides line up with TRBD2. V shed 0 bases and J 4 bases; nucleotides not matched to a gene: 11. Germline V lookup: CDR1 SGHVS, CDR2 FNYEAQ. The CDR3 runs 18 residues. This CDR3 is CASSLAPFGSGGYNEQFF. CDR3 DNA, as far as it was read: TGTGCCAGCAGCTTAGCTCCCTTTGGGAGCGGGGGTTACAATGAG.

This clone was detected a few times. Read data end 3 residues before the CDR3 end; the end is taken from the germline J gene. The rearrangement links TRBV7-9 to TRBJ1-5; a possible D gene is TRBD1 (6 bases). The CDR3 extends over 14 amino acids. Looked up from germline, CDR1 is SEHNR and CDR2 is FQNEAQ (reference sequence). V dropped 5 bases and J dropped 7 bases, with 15 bases sitting between them. Incomplete CDR3 DNA: TGTGCCAGCAGCCTGAGTGAGGGGGACCAGCCC. Protein: CASSLSEGDQP. The whole CDR3 protein is CASSLSEGDQPQHF.

This clone was detected a few times. Read coverage stops 3 residues before the CDR3 terminus; the germline J gene supplies the remainder. The chain has TRBV20-1 and TRBJ2-5, with D unclear. V was cut by 3 bases and J by 5 bases, with 7 bases left in between. The germline gives CDR1 DFQATT, CDR2 SNEGSKA (reference sequence). CDR3 length: 11 residues. The part of the CDR3 DNA that was read is TGCAGTGCTAGTCACCGGGAGACC. Translated, it gives CSASHRET. The whole CDR3 protein reads CSASHRETQYF.

This clone was counted only a few times. This CDR3 is CASSPSLTGGKGNSPLHF. The CDR3 bases that were read are TGTGCCAGCTCACCGAGCCTCACAGGGGGTAAAGGTAATTCACCC. The V call is TRBV18, the J call TRBJ1-6, with 8 bases fitting TRBD1. The missing CDR3 end, 3 residues past where the read stops, is filled in from the germline J gene. The CDR3 is 18 residues long. V shed 3 bases and J 6 bases; nucleotides not matched to a gene: 13. Germline assignment: CDR1 KGHSH and CDR2 LQKENI.

Concerning this clone itself: With the read ending 3 residues before the CDR3 end, the germline J gene is used to fill in that end. The chain uses TRBV19 and TRBJ2-4; 9 bases map to TRBD1. The ends lost 5 bases at V and 1 base at J; junction bases unmatched: 12. CDR3 length: 18 residues. The germline gives CDR1 LNHDA, CDR2 SQIVND (reference sequence). The covered CDR3 bases are TGTGCCAGTAGTTTACCTGACAGGGGGGGTTGGGCCAAAAACATT. It codes for CASSLPDRGGWAKNI. From start to end, the CDR3 is CASSLPDRGGWAKNIQYF.

Only a few counts were recorded for this clone. The CDR3 extends 3 residues past the end of the read, so its final part is completed from the germline J gene. V usage is TRBV19 and J usage is TRBJ1-2, with D possibly being TRBD1 (5 bases). The CDR3 loop spans 13 amino acids. Germline V gene data show CDR1 as LNHDA and CDR2 as SQIVND (reference sequence). The CDR3 loop reads CASSIGGRAGYTF. The DNA read from the CDR3 is TGTGCCAGTAGTATAGGGGGCAGGGCAGGC.

The sample holds a few counts of this clone. The read ends 3 residues shy of where the CDR3 ends; the end is completed using the germline J gene. V usage is TRBV19 and J usage is TRBJ2-1; TRBD1 might be the D (6 bases). The germline V gene encodes CDR1 LNHDA and CDR2 SQIVND (reference sequence). The germline V and J ends were trimmed by 5 bases and 8 bases, with 22 bases remaining between them. This CDR3 is built from 16 residues. The CDR3 bases that were read are TGTGCCAGTAGTCCTCGGACAGCCAACATGTTGCATGAG. It translates to CASSPRTANMLHE. The CDR3 in its entirety is CASSPRTANMLHEQFF.

This clone was seen a handful of times. The CDR3 end is not reached by the read, which stops 3 residues before it; the germline J gene fills it in. This chain joins TRBV7-2 and TRBJ2-7, with 8 nucleotides matching TRBD1. This CDR3 spans 14 amino acids. Germline-derived CDR1 and CDR2 are SGHTA and FQGNSA. After removal of 0 bases from V and 2 bases from J, the junction contained 0 bases not matched to a gene. CDR3 sequence: CASSLARGPYEQYF. Incomplete CDR3 DNA: TGTGCCAGCAGCTTAGCCAGGGGGCCCTACGAG.

In this sample, this clone turned up a few times. The read comes to an end 3 residues before the CDR3 does, leaving the germline J gene to fill in the end. The chain employs TRBV7-8 and TRBJ1-6, with 7 nucleotides matching TRBD1. Losses at the gene ends were 4 bases for V and 3 bases for J; bases not matched to a gene: 3. Per the germline V gene, CDR1 is SGHVS and CDR2 is FQNEAQ. This CDR3 contains 15 residues. The CDR3 bases that were read are TGTGCCAGCAGCTCGGACAGGATCTATAATTCACCC. Translating it yields CASSSDRIYNSP. In full, the CDR3 is CASSSDRIYNSPLHF.